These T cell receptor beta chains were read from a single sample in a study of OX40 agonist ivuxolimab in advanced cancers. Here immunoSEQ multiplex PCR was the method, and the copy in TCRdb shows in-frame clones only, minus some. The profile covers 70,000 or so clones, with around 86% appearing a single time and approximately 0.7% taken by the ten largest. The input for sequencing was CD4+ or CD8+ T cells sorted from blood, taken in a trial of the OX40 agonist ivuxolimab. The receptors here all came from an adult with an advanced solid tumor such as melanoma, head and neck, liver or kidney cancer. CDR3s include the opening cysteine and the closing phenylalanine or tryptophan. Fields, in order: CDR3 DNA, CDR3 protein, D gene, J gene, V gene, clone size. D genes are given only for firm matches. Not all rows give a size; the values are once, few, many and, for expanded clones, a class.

CDR3nt: TGTGCCAGCAGCTCCTCTGGTCGAGCTGAAGCTTTCTTT
CDR3aa: CASSSSGRAEAFF
d_gene: NA
j_gene: TRBJ1-1
v_gene: TRBV7-9
abundance: NA

CDR3nt: TGTGCCTGGGGACAGTACTATGGCTACACCTTC
CDR3aa: CAWGQYYGYTF
d_gene: NA
j_gene: TRBJ1-2
v_gene: TRBV30
abundance: NA

CDR3nt: TGTGCCAGCAGTACCCCGGGACTAGCAAGGGAGACCCAGTACTTC
CDR3aa: CASSTPGLARETQYF
d_gene: TRBD2
j_gene: TRBJ2-5
v_gene: TRBV28
abundance: NA

CDR3nt: TGTGCCAGTAGTATTCAGACTAGTTCCAGTGAGCAGTTCTTC
CDR3aa: CASSIQTSSSEQFF
d_gene: NA
j_gene: TRBJ2-1
v_gene: TRBV19
abundance: NA

CDR3nt: TGTGCCAGCAGTTCCCCCCTGACTGAGAACACTGAAGCTTTCTTT
CDR3aa: CASSSPLTENTEAFF
d_gene: NA
j_gene: TRBJ1-1
v_gene: TRBV21-1
abundance: NA

CDR3nt: TGTGCCAGCAGCGGGGACAGGGGATATGGCTACACCTTC
CDR3aa: CASSGDRGYGYTF
d_gene: TRBD1
j_gene: TRBJ1-2
v_gene: TRBV9
abundance: NA

CDR3nt: TGCAGCGCGGGGGGGGACCTCATTCAGTACTTC
CDR3aa: CSAGGDLIQYF
d_gene: TRBD2
j_gene: TRBJ2-4
v_gene: TRBV29-1
abundance: NA

CDR3nt: TGTGCCAGCAGCTTAGTTAGCGGAACGAACACCGGGGAGCTGTTTTTT
CDR3aa: CASSLVSGTNTGELFF
d_gene: NA
j_gene: TRBJ2-2
v_gene: TRBV11-3
abundance: NA

CDR3nt: TGTGCCAGTAATGCCGGGACAGGGGATCAGCCCCAGCATTTT
CDR3aa: CASNAGTGDQPQHF
d_gene: TRBD1
j_gene: TRBJ1-5
v_gene: TRBV19
abundance: NA

CDR3nt: TGTGCCATCAGCCAGACAGGGATCCAAGAGACCCAGTACTTC
CDR3aa: CAISQTGIQETQYF
d_gene: TRBD1
j_gene: TRBJ2-5
v_gene: TRBV10-3
abundance: NA

CDR3nt: TGTGCCAGCAAGGCAGGGGGCGCAGAGGAAAAACTGTTTTTT
CDR3aa: CASKAGGAEEKLFF
d_gene: TRBD1
j_gene: TRBJ1-4
v_gene: TRBV6-5
abundance: once

CDR3nt: TGTGCCAGCAGCGTAGGATCTGAGCAGTTCTTC
CDR3aa: CASSVGSEQFF
d_gene: NA
j_gene: TRBJ2-1
v_gene: TRBV9
abundance: NA

CDR3nt: TGTGCCAGCATCATCCTGGGGGGTAACTATGGCTACACCTTC
CDR3aa: CASIILGGNYGYTF
d_gene: NA
j_gene: TRBJ1-2
v_gene: TRBV7-2
abundance: NA

CDR3nt: TGCGCCAGCAGCCGAGGGACTAGCGGGTACAATGAGCAGTTCTTC
CDR3aa: CASSRGTSGYNEQFF
d_gene: TRBD2
j_gene: TRBJ2-1
v_gene: TRBV4-1
abundance: NA

CDR3nt: TGTGCCAGCAGCTTGTTGGCGGTCTCCTACAATGAGCAGTTCTTC
CDR3aa: CASSLLAVSYNEQFF
d_gene: NA
j_gene: TRBJ2-1
v_gene: TRBV5-4
abundance: NA

CDR3nt: TGTGCCTGGAGTGTTGGGGCAGGGAAATACAATGAGCAGTTCTTC
CDR3aa: CAWSVGAGKYNEQFF
d_gene: NA
j_gene: TRBJ2-1
v_gene: TRBV30
abundance: once

CDR3nt: TGTGCCACCAGCAGAGGGCTGGGGGCTGAGCAGCCCCAGCATTTT
CDR3aa: CATSRGLGAEQPQHF
d_gene: NA
j_gene: TRBJ1-5
v_gene: TRBV15
abundance: NA

CDR3nt: TGCGCCAGCAGCTTGGGGCCCAGGACCACAAGACGGGAGACCCAGTACTTC
CDR3aa: CASSLGPRTTRRETQYF
d_gene: NA
j_gene: TRBJ2-5
v_gene: TRBV5-1
abundance: NA

CDR3nt: TGTGCCAGCAGTCCAGAGACTGCCTACACCTTC
CDR3aa: CASSPETAYTF
d_gene: NA
j_gene: TRBJ1-2
v_gene: TRBV2
abundance: NA

CDR3nt: TGTGCCAGCAGCCTCCCGGGAGGGGAGACCCAGTACTTC
CDR3aa: CASSLPGGETQYF
d_gene: TRBD2
j_gene: TRBJ2-5
v_gene: TRBV5-5
abundance: NA

CDR3nt: TGTGCCCCAGGGGATGAAAAACTGTTTTTT
CDR3aa: CAPGDEKLFF
d_gene: NA
j_gene: TRBJ1-4
v_gene: TRBV7-9
abundance: NA

CDR3nt: TGTGCCTGGGACAGGGAGGGAGCGACCAACACCGGGGAGCTGTTTTTT
CDR3aa: CAWDREGATNTGELFF
d_gene: NA
j_gene: TRBJ2-2
v_gene: TRBV30
abundance: NA

CDR3nt: TGTGCCAGCAGGGGGACGAGCACAAACACCATATATTTT
CDR3aa: CASRGTSTNTIYF
d_gene: NA
j_gene: TRBJ1-3
v_gene: TRBV5-6
abundance: once

CDR3nt: TGTGCCAGCAGCTTGGAGGGGGCATTTAACTATGGCTACACCTTC
CDR3aa: CASSLEGAFNYGYTF
d_gene: TRBD1
j_gene: TRBJ1-2
v_gene: TRBV5-8
abundance: few

CDR3nt: TGTGCCAGCAGTTCACAAAGACGGACAGGGCGAGTTAATCAGCCCCAGCATTTT
CDR3aa: CASSSQRRTGRVNQPQHF
d_gene: TRBD1
j_gene: TRBJ1-5
v_gene: TRBV28
abundance: NA

CDR3nt: TGTGCCAGCAGTTATTCGGGACAGCGCTACACTGAAGCTTTCTTT
CDR3aa: CASSYSGQRYTEAFF
d_gene: TRBD1
j_gene: TRBJ1-1
v_gene: TRBV6-6
abundance: NA

CDR3nt: TGTGCCAGCAGTGGGCTAGGGCCCCAGCATTTT
CDR3aa: CASSGLGPQHF
d_gene: NA
j_gene: TRBJ1-5
v_gene: TRBV28
abundance: few

CDR3nt: TGCGCCAGCAGCCAAGACCGACATCCAAGCAGTGGCTACACCTTC
CDR3aa: CASSQDRHPSSGYTF
d_gene: NA
j_gene: TRBJ1-2
v_gene: TRBV4-3
abundance: NA

CDR3nt: TGTGCCAGCAGTTTATTCCTTGGAACAGGGGGCGCTGGGGCCAACGTCCTGACTTTC
CDR3aa: CASSLFLGTGGAGANVLTF
d_gene: TRBD1
j_gene: TRBJ2-6
v_gene: TRBV27
abundance: NA

CDR3nt: TGTGCCAGCAGCTCCAATACCCTCTTAGCGGGGGGCTTCACCGGGGAGCTGTTTTTT
CDR3aa: CASSSNTLLAGGFTGELFF
d_gene: TRBD2
j_gene: TRBJ2-2
v_gene: TRBV7-2
abundance: NA

CDR3nt: TGTGCCAGTAGTATAGAGGGGGGCTATGGCTACACCTTC
CDR3aa: CASSIEGGYGYTF
d_gene: NA
j_gene: TRBJ1-2
v_gene: TRBV19
abundance: NA

CDR3nt: TGTGCCAGCAGTTACTCGAGGACTAGCGGTTACAATGAGCAGTTCTTC
CDR3aa: CASSYSRTSGYNEQFF
d_gene: TRBD2
j_gene: TRBJ2-1
v_gene: TRBV6-5
abundance: few

CDR3nt: TGTGCCAGCAGTTTAGGAGGTGAGGGGTTAAGGGGCAATCAGCCCCAGCATTTT
CDR3aa: CASSLGGEGLRGNQPQHF
d_gene: NA
j_gene: TRBJ1-5
v_gene: TRBV27
abundance: NA

CDR3nt: TGTGCCAGCAGACAGGGGGGCTTAGGCAATCAGCCCCAGCATTTT
CDR3aa: CASRQGGLGNQPQHF
d_gene: TRBD1
j_gene: TRBJ1-5
v_gene: TRBV6-5
abundance: NA

CDR3nt: TGTGCCAGCAGCTTGTCAACGAGACACCGGGGCGTTATCGTAGCTTTCTTT
CDR3aa: CASSLSTRHRGVIVAFF
d_gene: NA
j_gene: TRBJ1-1
v_gene: TRBV5-6
abundance: NA

CDR3nt: TGCAGCGTTGCCCTGGCCAACGTCCTGACTTTC
CDR3aa: CSVALANVLTF
d_gene: NA
j_gene: TRBJ2-6
v_gene: TRBV29-1
abundance: NA

CDR3nt: TGTGCCAGCAGTTACCCCCAAGTACGGAACAATGAGCAGTTCTTC
CDR3aa: CASSYPQVRNNEQFF
d_gene: NA
j_gene: TRBJ2-1
v_gene: TRBV6-5
abundance: NA

CDR3nt: TGTGCCACCAGCCTTCGCCTGACAGGGGGAAACTATGGCTACACCTTC
CDR3aa: CATSLRLTGGNYGYTF
d_gene: TRBD1
j_gene: TRBJ1-2
v_gene: TRBV15
abundance: NA

CDR3nt: TGTGCCAGCAGTGTCACAAGTCCCCTCCACTTT
CDR3aa: CASSVTSPLHF
d_gene: NA
j_gene: TRBJ1-6
v_gene: TRBV6-1
abundance: few

CDR3nt: TGTGCCAGTACCTCAACCGGGACAGGGGTAGGCACCTTC
CDR3aa: CASTSTGTGVGTF
d_gene: TRBD1
j_gene: TRBJ1-2
v_gene: TRBV19
abundance: NA

CDR3nt: TGCGCCAGCAGCTTGACTGGGGAAGGGAAGCTGTTTTTT
CDR3aa: CASSLTGEGKLFF
d_gene: NA
j_gene: TRBJ2-2
v_gene: TRBV5-1
abundance: NA

CDR3nt: TGTGCCAGCAGCGCTACCGGACAGGAAGGGGGCTCACCCCTCCACTTT
CDR3aa: CASSATGQEGGSPLHF
d_gene: TRBD1
j_gene: TRBJ1-6
v_gene: TRBV9
abundance: once

CDR3nt: TGTGCCAGCAGAATGAGAGGGACAGTGGGCTACACCTTC
CDR3aa: CASRMRGTVGYTF
d_gene: TRBD1
j_gene: TRBJ1-2
v_gene: TRBV25-1
abundance: NA

CDR3nt: TGCGCCAGCAGTGAGTCGAGTAGCGGGGGGGATCGTGAGACCCAGTACTTC
CDR3aa: CASSESSSGGDRETQYF
d_gene: TRBD2
j_gene: TRBJ2-5
v_gene: TRBV10-1
abundance: NA

CDR3nt: TGTGCCAGTAGTTTACTAGCGGGAGTCCCCTACGAGCAGTACTTC
CDR3aa: CASSLLAGVPYEQYF
d_gene: TRBD2
j_gene: TRBJ2-7
v_gene: TRBV19
abundance: once